The clone carrying this T cell receptor beta chain was found a few times. Its antigen is still unknown. This sample was taken from a study of T cell repertoires in cytomegalovirus infection. Study as a whole: Peptides in the study included HLA-C-restricted and HLA-B-restricted CMV epitopes. Evidence of both CMV infection and a matching HLA type came from public TCR beta signatures. Study outcomes and limitations: Cumulative public TCR beta family frequency identified carriers of CMV plus the relevant HLA. Ex vivo responses were dominated by HLA-C-restricted CMV-specific TCR beta clonotypes.

Looked up from germline, CDR1 is MNHEY and CDR2 is SMNVEV (reference sequence). Trimming took 7 bases from V and 8 from J; bases not matched to a gene: 6. CDR3 length equals 13 residues. TCRdb used MiXCR to reprocess the reads, holding one entry per CDR3 protein. This sample carries around 770,000 distinct CDR3 sequences, almost 30% of them seen once, and the ten largest clones take around 13%. The input for sequencing was cultured CD8+ T cells from PBMCs, taken from culture after CMV antigen stimulation. This rearrangement joins TRBV27 to TRBJ2-1; 9 bases line up with TRBD1. This TCR derives from a human donor in good health (CMV status not recorded). Some clones in this sample may be carry-over from other donors' samples. CDR3 region: CASTGTGYDEQFF. The CDR3 bases are TGTGCCAGCACCGGGACAGGGTATGATGAGCAGTTCTTC.